This note documents a single T cell receptor beta chain sequence. The antigen is not known. The data were taken from a study of vaccination and CD4 T cells after COVID-19. Study-level information: Cellular stimulation was performed using overlapping spike peptides derived from SARS-CoV-2, HCoV-NL63, HCoV-OC43 and HCoV-229E.

Overall study results and limits: Convalescent patients had a median roughly 85% of post-vaccine SARS-CoV-2-reactive clones that were detected only after vaccination, not before it.

Oncomine TCR Beta short-read sequencing was applied to DNA from cultured CD4+ T cells. TCRdb re-called the PCR reads with MiXCR, one entry per CDR3 protein. This sample yields some 13,000 distinct CDR3 sequences, of which about half are seen a single time; about 10% belongs to the top ten. Treatment: roughly 11-day PBMC culture with coronavirus spike peptide pools or control peptides (ViraFEST assay). Per germline, CDR1 GTSNPN and CDR2 SVGIG (reference sequence). This CDR3 is 14 amino acids long. Trimming took 0 bases from V and 1 from J, leaving 9 bases between them. The specimen sequenced was CD4+ T cells from blood, cultured in vitro. The receptor was isolated from a human donor who had recovered from COVID-19. The V and J genes are TRBV30 and TRBJ1-1; D not certain. CDR3 nucleotides: TGTGCCTGGAGTGTAAAAGGGTCGAACACTGAAGCTTTCTTT. Protein sequence: CAWSVKGSNTEAFF.